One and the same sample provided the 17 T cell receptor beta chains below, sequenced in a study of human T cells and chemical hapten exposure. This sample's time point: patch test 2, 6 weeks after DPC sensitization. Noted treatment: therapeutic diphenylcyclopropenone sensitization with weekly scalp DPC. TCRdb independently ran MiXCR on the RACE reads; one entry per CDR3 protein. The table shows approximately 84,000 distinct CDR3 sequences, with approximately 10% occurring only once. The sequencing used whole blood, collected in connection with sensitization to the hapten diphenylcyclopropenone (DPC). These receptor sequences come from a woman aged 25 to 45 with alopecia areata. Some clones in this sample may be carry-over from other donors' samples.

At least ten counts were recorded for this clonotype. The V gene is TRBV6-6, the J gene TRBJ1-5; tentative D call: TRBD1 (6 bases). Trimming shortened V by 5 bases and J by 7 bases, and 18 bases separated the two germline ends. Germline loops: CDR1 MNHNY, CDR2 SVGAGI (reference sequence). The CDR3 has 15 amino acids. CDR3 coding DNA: TGTGCCAGCAGTAGGGAAATCAGGGGTGGACAGCCCCAGCATTTT. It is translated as CASSREIRGGQPQHF.

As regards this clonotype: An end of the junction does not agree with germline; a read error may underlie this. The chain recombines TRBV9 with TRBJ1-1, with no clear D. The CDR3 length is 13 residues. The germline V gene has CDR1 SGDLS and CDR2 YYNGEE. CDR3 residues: CASGVGTNTEAFF. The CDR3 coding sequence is TGTGCCAGCGGCGTTGGCACCAACACTGAAGCTTTCTTT.

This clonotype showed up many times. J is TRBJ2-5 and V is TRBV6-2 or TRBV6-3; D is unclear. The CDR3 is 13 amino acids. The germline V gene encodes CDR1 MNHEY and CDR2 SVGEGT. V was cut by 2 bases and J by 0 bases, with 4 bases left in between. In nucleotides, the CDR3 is TGTGCCAGCAGTTACCGGTACCAAGAGACCCAGTACTTC. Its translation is CASSYRYQETQYF.

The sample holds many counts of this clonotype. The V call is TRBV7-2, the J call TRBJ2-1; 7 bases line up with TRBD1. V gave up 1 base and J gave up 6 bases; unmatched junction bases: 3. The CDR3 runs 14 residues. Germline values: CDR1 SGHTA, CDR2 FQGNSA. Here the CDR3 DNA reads TGTGCCAGCAGCTTAGGGACAGGTTTCAATGAGCAGTTCTTC. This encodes CASSLGTGFNEQFF.

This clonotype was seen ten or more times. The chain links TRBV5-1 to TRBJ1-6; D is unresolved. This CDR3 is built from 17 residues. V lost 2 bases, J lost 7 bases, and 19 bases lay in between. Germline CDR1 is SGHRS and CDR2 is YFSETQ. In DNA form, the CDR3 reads TGCGCCAGCAGCTTCGAGACTAGAACGGATTCGAATTCACCCCTCCACTTT. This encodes CASSFETRTDSNSPLHF.

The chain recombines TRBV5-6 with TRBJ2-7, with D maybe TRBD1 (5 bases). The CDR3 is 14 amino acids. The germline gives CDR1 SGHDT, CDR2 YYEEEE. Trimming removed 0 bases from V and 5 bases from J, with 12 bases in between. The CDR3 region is CASSLGTRPNEQYF. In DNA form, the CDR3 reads TGTGCCAGCAGCTTGGGGACAAGGCCTAACGAGCAGTACTTC.

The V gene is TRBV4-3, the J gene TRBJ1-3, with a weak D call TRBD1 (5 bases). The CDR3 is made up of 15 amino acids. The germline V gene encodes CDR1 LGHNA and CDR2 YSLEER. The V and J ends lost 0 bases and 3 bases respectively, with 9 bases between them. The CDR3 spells CASSQEVGLGNTIYF. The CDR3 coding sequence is TGCGCCAGCAGCCAAGAAGTGGGGCTTGGAAACACCATATATTTT.

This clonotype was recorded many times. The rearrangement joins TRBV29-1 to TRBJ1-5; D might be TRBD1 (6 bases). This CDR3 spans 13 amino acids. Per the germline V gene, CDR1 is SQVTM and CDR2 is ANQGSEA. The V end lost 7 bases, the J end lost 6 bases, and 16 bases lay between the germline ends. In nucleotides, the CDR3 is TGCAGCGCCACAGAGGGGGGGAGTCAGCCCCAGCATTTT. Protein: CSATEGGSQPQHF.

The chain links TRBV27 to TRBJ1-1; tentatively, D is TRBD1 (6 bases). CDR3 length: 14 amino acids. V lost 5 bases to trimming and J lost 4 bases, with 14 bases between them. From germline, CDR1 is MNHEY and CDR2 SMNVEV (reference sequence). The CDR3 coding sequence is TGTGCCAGCAGTCTAACAGGGAGAGGCACTGAAGCTTTCTTT. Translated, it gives CASSLTGRGTEAFF.

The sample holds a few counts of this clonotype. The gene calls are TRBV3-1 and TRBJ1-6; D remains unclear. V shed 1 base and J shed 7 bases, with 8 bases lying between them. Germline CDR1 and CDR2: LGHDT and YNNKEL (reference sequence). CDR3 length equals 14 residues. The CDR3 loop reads CASSQVPVNSPLHF. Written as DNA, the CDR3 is TGTGCCAGCAGCCAAGTGCCAGTAAATTCACCCCTCCACTTT.

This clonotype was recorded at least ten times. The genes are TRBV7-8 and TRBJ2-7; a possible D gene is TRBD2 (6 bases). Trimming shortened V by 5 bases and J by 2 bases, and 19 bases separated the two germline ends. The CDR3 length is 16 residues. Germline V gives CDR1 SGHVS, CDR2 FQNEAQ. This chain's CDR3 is CASSRARGDWTYEQYF. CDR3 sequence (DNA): TGTGCCAGCAGCCGCGCTAGAGGGGACTGGACCTACGAGCAGTACTTC. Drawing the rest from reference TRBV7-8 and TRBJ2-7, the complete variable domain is GAGVSQSPRYKVAKRGQDVALRCDPISGHVSLFWYQQALGQGPEFLTYFQNEAQLDKSGLPSDRFFAERPEGSVSTLKIQRTQQEDSAVYLCASSRARGDWTYEQYFGPGTRLTVT.

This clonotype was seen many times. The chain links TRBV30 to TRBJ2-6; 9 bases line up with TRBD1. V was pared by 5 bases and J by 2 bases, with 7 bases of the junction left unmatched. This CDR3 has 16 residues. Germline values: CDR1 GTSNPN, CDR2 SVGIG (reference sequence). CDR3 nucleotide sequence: TGTGCCTGGGGCGACAGGGGGTCCCCTGGGGCCAACGTCCTGACTTTC. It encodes CAWGDRGSPGANVLTF.

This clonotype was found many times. CDR3 region: CASSQDEGLAGWGYNEQFF. The CDR3 coding sequence is TGTGCCAGCAGCCAAGATGAGGGACTAGCGGGGTGGGGGTACAATGAGCAGTTCTTC. The chain has TRBV4-2 and TRBJ2-1, with TRBD2 matching over 13 bases. The CDR3 contains 19 residues. Germline V gene sequence: CDR1 LGHNA, CDR2 YNFKEQ. Losses at the gene ends were 0 bases for V and 4 bases for J; bases not matched to a gene: 9.

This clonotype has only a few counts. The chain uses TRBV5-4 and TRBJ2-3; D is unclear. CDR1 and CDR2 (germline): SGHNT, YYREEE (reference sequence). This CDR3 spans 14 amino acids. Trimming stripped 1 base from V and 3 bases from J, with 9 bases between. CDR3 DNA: TGTGCCAGCAGCTTGTGGGATCGGACAGATACGCAGTATTTT. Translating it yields CASSLWDRTDTQYF.

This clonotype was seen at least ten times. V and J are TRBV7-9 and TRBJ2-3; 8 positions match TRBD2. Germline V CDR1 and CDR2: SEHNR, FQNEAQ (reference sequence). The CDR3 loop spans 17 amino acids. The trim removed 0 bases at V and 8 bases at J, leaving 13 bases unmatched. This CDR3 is CASSLAAGVPAWGTQYF. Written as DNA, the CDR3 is TGTGCCAGCAGCTTAGCAGCGGGAGTTCCCGCCTGGGGTACGCAGTATTTT.

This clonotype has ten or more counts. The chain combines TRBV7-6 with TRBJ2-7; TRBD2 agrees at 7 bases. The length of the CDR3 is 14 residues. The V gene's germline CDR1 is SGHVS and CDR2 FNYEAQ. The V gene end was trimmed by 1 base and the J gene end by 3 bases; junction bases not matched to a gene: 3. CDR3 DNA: TGTGCCAGCAGCTTAGACGGGGGGAGCTACGAGCAGTACTTC. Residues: CASSLDGGSYEQYF.

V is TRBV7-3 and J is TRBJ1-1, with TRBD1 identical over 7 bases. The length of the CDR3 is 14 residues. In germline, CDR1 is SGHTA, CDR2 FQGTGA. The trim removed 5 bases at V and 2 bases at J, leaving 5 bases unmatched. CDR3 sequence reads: CASSAGQINTEAFF. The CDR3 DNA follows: TGTGCCAGCAGCGCGGGACAGATCAACACTGAAGCTTTCTTT.